This TCR beta chain was observed in a study of blood T cell repertoires in COVID-19. Study in general: Some COVID-19 samples were acute and others convalescent; all came from the United States, Italy and Spain.

Data came from immunoSEQ multiplex PCR; TCRdb stores just in-frame clones and leaves some out. The sample includes 200,000 to 250,000 clones, about 90% seen only once; the top ten take around 2.8%. Sequenced: peripheral blood. This TCR was sampled from a woman in her twenties or thirties who had recovered from COVID-19.

The CDR3 nucleotides are TGTGCCAGCAGCTTGGCCGACCCAGGGTCTGGAAACACCATATATTTT. It yields the protein CASSLADPGSGNTIYF. The chain joins TRBV5-4 to TRBJ1-3; weak D call: TRBD1 (5 bases). V lost 0 bases and J lost 1, with 11 bases in between. The germline gives CDR1 SGHNT, CDR2 YYREEE (reference sequence). CDR3 size: 16 residues.